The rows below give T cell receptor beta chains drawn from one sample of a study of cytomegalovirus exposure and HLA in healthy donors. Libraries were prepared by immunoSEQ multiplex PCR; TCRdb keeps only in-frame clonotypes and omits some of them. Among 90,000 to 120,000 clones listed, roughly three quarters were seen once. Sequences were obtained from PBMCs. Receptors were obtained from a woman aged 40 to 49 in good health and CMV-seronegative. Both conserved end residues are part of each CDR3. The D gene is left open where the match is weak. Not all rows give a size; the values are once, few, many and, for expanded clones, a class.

cdr3_nt: TGTGCCATCAGTGAAGCGAGCGGGATATGGGAGGATACGCAGTATTTT; cdr3_aa: CAISEASGIWEDTQYF; d_call: TRBD2; v_call: TRBV10-3; clone_size: .; j_call: TRBJ2-3
cdr3_nt: TGTGCCAGCTCACCACTATCGACTAGCGGGGTCAATGAGCAGTTCTTC; cdr3_aa: CASSPLSTSGVNEQFF; d_call: TRBD2; v_call: TRBV18; clone_size: .; j_call: TRBJ2-1
cdr3_nt: TGTGCCAGCACCAAAAACAGGGTGCAGGGCTATGGCTACACCTTC; cdr3_aa: CASTKNRVQGYGYTF; d_call: .; v_call: TRBV6-1; clone_size: .; j_call: TRBJ1-2
cdr3_nt: TGTGCCAGCAGCCCCGGGGCGGACAGGCCGCAAGCTTTCTTT; cdr3_aa: CASSPGADRPQAFF; d_call: TRBD1; v_call: TRBV7-9; clone_size: .; j_call: TRBJ1-1
cdr3_nt: TGTGCCAGCAGCCCCATGGGGCTAGCGGTCAATGAGCAGTTCTTC; cdr3_aa: CASSPMGLAVNEQFF; d_call: TRBD2; v_call: TRBV14; clone_size: few; j_call: TRBJ2-1
cdr3_nt: TGTGCCAGCAGTCCATCTAGAGGCGGGGAGCTGTTTTTT; cdr3_aa: CASSPSRGGELFF; d_call: .; v_call: TRBV7-9; clone_size: .; j_call: TRBJ2-2
cdr3_nt: TGCAGCGTTGAAGCTGAATCGGCTGAAGCTTTCTTT; cdr3_aa: CSVEAESAEAFF; d_call: .; v_call: TRBV29-1; clone_size: .; j_call: TRBJ1-1
cdr3_nt: TGTGCCAGCAGCGGCTGGTTGGGCGGGGATACAGATACGCAGTATTTT; cdr3_aa: CASSGWLGGDTDTQYF; d_call: .; v_call: TRBV13; clone_size: few; j_call: TRBJ2-3
cdr3_nt: TGTGCCAGCAGTTCGTACCGGAGCTCGGTTCAGCCCCAGCATTTT; cdr3_aa: CASSSYRSSVQPQHF; d_call: .; v_call: TRBV27; clone_size: .; j_call: TRBJ1-5
cdr3_nt: TGTGCCAGCAGCGGCGGCAGGGCGAGTCAAGAGACCCAGTACTTC; cdr3_aa: CASSGGRASQETQYF; d_call: .; v_call: TRBV7-6; clone_size: .; j_call: TRBJ2-5
cdr3_nt: TGTGCCAGTAGCATAATGGACCTGGGGAGGGCCTACAATGAGCAGTTCTTC; cdr3_aa: CASSIMDLGRAYNEQFF; d_call: TRBD2; v_call: TRBV19; clone_size: .; j_call: TRBJ2-1
cdr3_nt: TGTGCCATCAGTGAGTCGAACAGAGAGACCCAGTACTTC; cdr3_aa: CAISESNRETQYF; d_call: .; v_call: TRBV10-3; clone_size: .; j_call: TRBJ2-5
cdr3_nt: TGCAGTGCTTGGGACATAGGAGCTTTCTTT; cdr3_aa: CSAWDIGAFF; d_call: .; v_call: TRBV20-1; clone_size: .; j_call: TRBJ1-1
cdr3_nt: TGTGCCAGCAGCTTAGAAGGGGGCCCTTTTTCACCCCTCCACTTT; cdr3_aa: CASSLEGGPFSPLHF; d_call: TRBD1; v_call: TRBV11-2; clone_size: .; j_call: TRBJ1-6
cdr3_nt: TGTGCCAGCAGCTGGCCGAACGTGCGGGGGAATACTGAAGCTTTCTTT; cdr3_aa: CASSWPNVRGNTEAFF; d_call: .; v_call: TRBV7-9; clone_size: .; j_call: TRBJ1-1
cdr3_nt: TGTGCCAGTAGTACAGGGACTCGAAACTACGAGCAGTACTTC; cdr3_aa: CASSTGTRNYEQYF; d_call: .; v_call: TRBV19; clone_size: few; j_call: TRBJ2-7
cdr3_nt: TGCGCCAGCAGCCCTTCGTCCCTAGGATCCTACGAGCAGTACTTC; cdr3_aa: CASSPSSLGSYEQYF; d_call: .; v_call: TRBV4-3; clone_size: .; j_call: TRBJ2-7
cdr3_nt: TGTGCCAGCAGTTTAGCGGGAGCCGGGGAGCTGTTTTTT; cdr3_aa: CASSLAGAGELFF; d_call: TRBD2; v_call: TRBV27; clone_size: .; j_call: TRBJ2-2
cdr3_nt: TGTGCCAGTAGTTCCCCTGCCGGGACAGGGTACGAGCAGTACTTC; cdr3_aa: CASSSPAGTGYEQYF; d_call: TRBD1; v_call: TRBV19; clone_size: few; j_call: TRBJ2-7
cdr3_nt: TGTGCCAGCAGGGGGACAGGGAACACTGAAGCTTTCTTT; cdr3_aa: CASRGTGNTEAFF; d_call: TRBD1; v_call: TRBV6-1; clone_size: once; j_call: TRBJ1-1
cdr3_nt: TGTGCCAGCAGTCCAGGGTTTCCGGGCACTGAAGCTTTCTTT; cdr3_aa: CASSPGFPGTEAFF; d_call: .; v_call: TRBV2; clone_size: .; j_call: TRBJ1-1
cdr3_nt: TGTGCCAGCAGTTTTAATGGCTACACCTTC; cdr3_aa: CASSFNGYTF; d_call: .; v_call: TRBV28; clone_size: .; j_call: TRBJ1-2
cdr3_nt: TGTGCCAGCAGTTTTTTACTAGCAGTCCACGAGCAGTACTTC; cdr3_aa: CASSFLLAVHEQYF; d_call: .; v_call: TRBV27; clone_size: .; j_call: TRBJ2-7
cdr3_nt: TGTGCCAGCAGCCCGACTAGCGGGAGCTCCTACGAGCAGTACTTC; cdr3_aa: CASSPTSGSSYEQYF; d_call: TRBD2; v_call: TRBV7-6; clone_size: .; j_call: TRBJ2-7
cdr3_nt: TGTGCCAGCTCACCACCGAACCAGGTCCTTAGCACAGATACGCAGTATTTT; cdr3_aa: CASSPPNQVLSTDTQYF; d_call: .; v_call: TRBV18; clone_size: .; j_call: TRBJ2-3
cdr3_nt: TGTGCCAGCAGCCCCCTACCGGGACAGGGGAAGTATGGCTACACCTTC; cdr3_aa: CASSPLPGQGKYGYTF; d_call: TRBD1; v_call: TRBV11-2; clone_size: .; j_call: TRBJ1-2
cdr3_nt: TGTGCCAGCAGCTTAGGAGTCTCCTACGAGCAGTACTTC; cdr3_aa: CASSLGVSYEQYF; d_call: .; v_call: TRBV7-9; clone_size: once; j_call: TRBJ2-7
cdr3_nt: TGTGCCAGCAGTCCAGCTACTAGCGGGAGAGGCAATGAGCAGTTCTTC; cdr3_aa: CASSPATSGRGNEQFF; d_call: TRBD2; v_call: TRBV28; clone_size: .; j_call: TRBJ2-1
cdr3_nt: TGTGCCAGCAGCATGGGGGGGTACGAGCAGTACTTC; cdr3_aa: CASSMGGYEQYF; d_call: TRBD2; v_call: TRBV7-9; clone_size: few; j_call: TRBJ2-7
cdr3_nt: TGCGCCAGCAGCCAAGTGCGGGGTGACGAGCAGTACTTC; cdr3_aa: CASSQVRGDEQYF; d_call: .; v_call: TRBV4-1; clone_size: few; j_call: TRBJ2-7
cdr3_nt: TGTGCCACGCGGGGACAGGCCAGTTCCTACGAGCAGTACTTC; cdr3_aa: CATRGQASSYEQYF; d_call: TRBD1; v_call: TRBV19; clone_size: .; j_call: TRBJ2-7
cdr3_nt: TGTGCCAGCAGCCCATACGGGGTCTACAATGAGCAGTTCTTC; cdr3_aa: CASSPYGVYNEQFF; d_call: .; v_call: TRBV5-6; clone_size: .; j_call: TRBJ2-1
cdr3_nt: TGTGCCAGCAGCGCCGGGACAGGGTCTATGAACACTGAAGCTTTCTTT; cdr3_aa: CASSAGTGSMNTEAFF; d_call: TRBD1; v_call: TRBV9; clone_size: few; j_call: TRBJ1-1
cdr3_nt: TGTGCCAGCAGTTCCTCGACTAGCGGGTTTTACAATGAGCAGTTCTTC; cdr3_aa: CASSSSTSGFYNEQFF; d_call: TRBD2; v_call: TRBV6-6; clone_size: .; j_call: TRBJ2-1
cdr3_nt: TGTGCCAGTAGTATCTGGGGGCGGGACAATGAGCAGTTCTTC; cdr3_aa: CASSIWGRDNEQFF; d_call: .; v_call: TRBV19; clone_size: .; j_call: TRBJ2-1
cdr3_nt: TGTGCCAGCAGTCTGACACGGACTAGCTTCGATGAGCAGTTCTTC; cdr3_aa: CASSLTRTSFDEQFF; d_call: TRBD2; v_call: TRBV27; clone_size: .; j_call: TRBJ2-1
cdr3_nt: TGCAGCGTTGTGGGCCACGATAGCAATCAGCCCCAGCATTTT; cdr3_aa: CSVVGHDSNQPQHF; d_call: .; v_call: TRBV29-1; clone_size: .; j_call: TRBJ1-5
cdr3_nt: TGTGCCACCAAACCCCAAAGGACAGGGTATCAGCCCCAGCATTTT; cdr3_aa: CATKPQRTGYQPQHF; d_call: TRBD1; v_call: TRBV19; clone_size: .; j_call: TRBJ1-5
cdr3_nt: TGTGCCAGCAGCACCGGTAACAGGGTTGGCTACGAGCAGTACTTC; cdr3_aa: CASSTGNRVGYEQYF; d_call: .; v_call: TRBV13; clone_size: .; j_call: TRBJ2-7
cdr3_nt: TGTGCCAGCAGCTTACGGGGACAGTACTACGAGCAGTACTTC; cdr3_aa: CASSLRGQYYEQYF; d_call: TRBD1; v_call: TRBV7-2; clone_size: .; j_call: TRBJ2-7
cdr3_nt: TGTGCCAGCAGCCCGGGCGGGTATTTGGCCACAGATACGCAGTATTTT; cdr3_aa: CASSPGGYLATDTQYF; d_call: .; v_call: TRBV13; clone_size: .; j_call: TRBJ2-3
cdr3_nt: TGTGCCAGCAGTGGGACTAGATCTGATGAGCAGTTCTTC; cdr3_aa: CASSGTRSDEQFF; d_call: TRBD2; v_call: TRBV6-6; clone_size: .; j_call: TRBJ2-1
cdr3_nt: TGTGCCAGCAGCTTCCAACAGGGGGCTTTGGACGAGCAGTACTTC; cdr3_aa: CASSFQQGALDEQYF; d_call: TRBD1; v_call: TRBV7-2; clone_size: .; j_call: TRBJ2-7
cdr3_nt: TGCAGCGTCGGAGAACGGGGAAGGGGGGGGTCCTCCTATGGCTACACCTTC; cdr3_aa: CSVGERGRGGSSYGYTF; d_call: .; v_call: TRBV29-1; clone_size: .; j_call: TRBJ1-2
cdr3_nt: TGCGCCAGCAGCCAAGGGCCACAGGCGGGGGCCAACGTCCTGACTTTC; cdr3_aa: CASSQGPQAGANVLTF; d_call: .; v_call: TRBV4-3; clone_size: many; j_call: TRBJ2-6
cdr3_nt: TGTGCCATCTTAGACCGCCTTAGCGGTGAAGCTTTCTTT; cdr3_aa: CAILDRLSGEAFF; d_call: .; v_call: TRBV19; clone_size: .; j_call: TRBJ1-1